A selection of T cell receptor beta chains follows, all from one sample in a study of shared clonotypes between healthy human individuals. Assay used: immunoSEQ multiplex PCR; TCRdb lists only in-frame clones, some missing. The repertoire holds over a million clones, with approximately 97% as singletons. Sample: naive CD4+ T cells sorted from blood. The receptor set was obtained from a man between 25 and 39 years old in good health. Both conserved end residues are part of each CDR3. Each record gives: clone size, V gene, D gene, J gene, CDR3 DNA, CDR3 protein. D genes are given only for firm matches. Expanded clones get a size class; other rows say once, few or many, or leave the size out.

few	TRBV7-2	TRBD1	TRBJ1-2	TGTGCCAGCAGCTTACGACAGGGTAACTATGGCTACACCTTC	CASSLRQGNYGYTF
NA	TRBV7-2	NA	TRBJ2-7	TGTGCCAGCAGCTTAGAGGGTTCAACCTACGAGCAGTACTTC	CASSLEGSTYEQYF
once	TRBV9	TRBD2	TRBJ2-7	TGTGCCAGCAGCCCACGGACTAGCGAGCTTTACGAGCAGTACTTC	CASSPRTSELYEQYF
NA	TRBV28	TRBD1	TRBJ1-1	TGTGCCAGCAGTCGACCGGGACAGGGGATTACTGAAGCTTTCTTT	CASSRPGQGITEAFF
NA	TRBV7-9	NA	TRBJ1-4	TGTGCCAGCAGCTCCCGAGAGGGGGTTCGGAATGAAAAACTGTTTTTT	CASSSREGVRNEKLFF
NA	TRBV2	NA	TRBJ1-4	TGTGCCAGCAGTGAACTGGTAGGGGGGACGGAAAAACTGTTTTTT	CASSELVGGTEKLFF
NA	TRBV10-3	NA	TRBJ1-2	TGTGCCATCAGCCCTAACCCCGGCACGGGGGATGGCTACACCTTC	CAISPNPGTGDGYTF
NA	TRBV7-2	TRBD2	TRBJ2-7	TGTGCCAGCAGCATACCCCTTAGGGAGGGCGAGCAGTACTTC	CASSIPLREGEQYF
NA	TRBV20-1	NA	TRBJ2-1	TGCAGTGCTAGACAGGTAGGGGAGCAGTTCTTC	CSARQVGEQFF
NA	TRBV7-2	NA	TRBJ2-3	TGTGCCAGCAGCCCTTGGCAGGGAGCCACAGATACGCAGTATTTT	CASSPWQGATDTQYF
NA	TRBV9	NA	TRBJ2-1	TGTGCCAGCAGCGTAGCAGCGGCAGGGCAGTACAATGAGCAGTTCTTC	CASSVAAAGQYNEQFF
NA	TRBV10-2	NA	TRBJ2-7	TGCGCCAGCAGTGCGGACAGTCGGCTGCAGTACTTC	CASSADSRLQYF
NA	TRBV5-6	TRBD1	TRBJ2-7	TGTGCCAGCAGCTTGCGGCGGAGACAGGGGGCGTTGGAGCAGTACTTC	CASSLRRRQGALEQYF
NA	TRBV7-2	TRBD2	TRBJ2-1	TGTGCCAGCACCCTTAACGGGAGGGCCAACAATGAGCAGTTCTTC	CASTLNGRANNEQFF
NA	TRBV27	TRBD1	TRBJ1-1	TGTGCCAGCAGAAAGACAGGGGGCGGCACTGAAGCTTTCTTT	CASRKTGGGTEAFF
NA	TRBV30	NA	TRBJ2-7	TGTGCCTGGAGTGTAGGGGGCTACGAGCAGTACTTC	CAWSVGGYEQYF
NA	TRBV7-9	NA	TRBJ2-3	TGTGCCAGCAGCTTATTGTTAGGGGACCCGGGGACGACAGATACGCAGTATTTT	CASSLLLGDPGTTDTQYF
NA	TRBV6-5	NA	TRBJ1-1	TGTGCCAGCAGTTACGTGGGAGGGGTTACTGAAGCTTTCTTT	CASSYVGGVTEAFF
NA	TRBV7-9	NA	TRBJ2-3	TGTGCCATGGGCAAACTGAGCACAGATACGCAGTATTTT	CAMGKLSTDTQYF
NA	TRBV27	NA	TRBJ1-5	TGTGCCAGCAGTTTATCGCGGGATCAGCCCCAGCATTTT	CASSLSRDQPQHF
NA	TRBV7-2	NA	TRBJ1-5	TGTGCCAGCAGCTGGAGGGCCAATCAGCCCCAGCATTTT	CASSWRANQPQHF
NA	TRBV27	NA	TRBJ2-1	TGTGCCAGCAGTAGGACTGGCTCCTACAATGAGCAGTTCTTC	CASSRTGSYNEQFF
NA	TRBV7-3	NA	TRBJ2-7	TGTGCCAGCAGCTCTACGGCGACCCGCTCCTACGAGCAGTACTTC	CASSSTATRSYEQYF
NA	TRBV6-1	NA	TRBJ2-1	TGTGCCAGCAGTGTGTTGGGGTTCGATGAGCAGTTCTTC	CASSVLGFDEQFF